The 8 T cell receptor beta chains in this list originate from one sample, sequenced in a study of cytomegalovirus exposure and HLA in healthy donors. Primers: 60 Vbeta forward and 13 Jbeta reverse. Libraries were prepared by immunoSEQ multiplex PCR; TCRdb keeps only in-frame clonotypes and omits some of them. The repertoire holds fewer than 110,000 clones, 74% seen once, with approximately 15% in the top ten. Sequenced input: PBMCs. Receptor source: a woman between 40 and 55 years old in good health and CMV-seropositive.

V gene TRBV7-3 combines with J gene TRBJ2-2; the D is unclear. Germline V lookup: CDR1 SGHTA, CDR2 FQGTGA. The ends were cut back, 5 bases at V and 13 bases at J, with 8 bases in the middle. The CDR3 loop spans 10 amino acids. The CDR3, as DNA: TGTGCCAGCAGCCCGCCGGTGCTGTTTTTT. It encodes CASSPPVLFF.

The V gene is TRBV30, the J gene TRBJ2-7, with 8 positions matching TRBD1. The CDR3 contains 14 residues. Per the germline V gene, CDR1 is GTSNPN and CDR2 is SVGIG (reference sequence). V trimming: 0 bases; J trimming: 2 bases; junction bases outside the gene matches: 3. CDR3 loop: CAWSVGQGAYEQYF. CDR3 coding DNA: TGTGCCTGGAGTGTAGGACAGGGCGCCTACGAGCAGTACTTC.

The J gene is TRBJ1-1, the V gene TRBV29-1; D remains ambiguous. This CDR3 contains 13 residues. The V gene lost 7 bases and the J gene lost 1 base, with 13 bases spanning the gap. In germline, CDR1 is SQVTM, CDR2 ANQGSEA. CDR3: CSASLTENTEAFF. The CDR3 bases are TGCAGCGCTTCCTTAACTGAGAACACTGAAGCTTTCTTT.

In this sample, this clone turned up a few times. The rearrangement links TRBV30 to TRBJ2-2, with 8 positions matching TRBD2. V shed 0 bases and J 4 bases; nucleotides not matched to a gene: 4. The length of the CDR3 is 15 residues. Germline CDR1 reads GTSNPN; CDR2 reads SVGIG (reference sequence). This CDR3 is CAWSVPGGVTGELFF. In DNA, the CDR3 is TGTGCCTGGAGTGTACCGGGGGGGGTCACCGGGGAGCTGTTTTTT.

The chain links TRBV5-6 to TRBJ2-7; TRBD2 aligns across 11 bases. Losses at the gene ends were 4 bases for V and 4 bases for J; bases not matched to a gene: 4. The CDR3 runs to 14 residues. The V gene's germline CDR1 is SGHDT and CDR2 YYEEEE. CDR3 DNA sequence: TGTGCCAGCAGCCCCCTAGCGGGGGGATACGAGCAGTACTTC. Residues: CASSPLAGGYEQYF.

The rearrangement uses TRBV7-6 and TRBJ2-2; 9 bases agree with TRBD2. Germline assignment: CDR1 SGHVS and CDR2 FNYEAQ. V shed 2 bases and J 7 bases; nucleotides not matched to a gene: 8. The CDR3 length is 16 residues. CDR3 region: CASSLMAGGPGGELFF. The CDR3 nucleotides read TGTGCCAGCAGCTTAATGGCGGGGGGGCCCGGCGGGGAGCTGTTTTTT.

DNA of the CDR3: TGTGCCAGCAGTTACTCCTCACTAGGATGGCACGAGCAGTACTTC. This sequence encodes CASSYSSLGWHEQYF. The chain carries TRBV6-5 and TRBJ2-7; D is possibly TRBD2 (5 bases). The CDR3 has 15 residues. CDR1 is MNHEY, CDR2 SVGAGI, per germline. V dropped 0 bases and J dropped 5 bases, with 14 bases sitting between them.

V gene TRBV5-4 combines with J gene TRBJ2-1; 9 nucleotides align to TRBD2. The CDR3 totals 15 residues. With 4 bases clipped from V and 10 bases from J, the junction kept 12 bases outside the gene matches. Germline V gives CDR1 SGHNT, CDR2 YYREEE (reference sequence). Written as DNA, the CDR3 is TGTGCCAGCAGCCCGTGGGCTAGCGGGGAAGTAGAGCAGTTCTTC. Amino acids: CASSPWASGEVEQFF.